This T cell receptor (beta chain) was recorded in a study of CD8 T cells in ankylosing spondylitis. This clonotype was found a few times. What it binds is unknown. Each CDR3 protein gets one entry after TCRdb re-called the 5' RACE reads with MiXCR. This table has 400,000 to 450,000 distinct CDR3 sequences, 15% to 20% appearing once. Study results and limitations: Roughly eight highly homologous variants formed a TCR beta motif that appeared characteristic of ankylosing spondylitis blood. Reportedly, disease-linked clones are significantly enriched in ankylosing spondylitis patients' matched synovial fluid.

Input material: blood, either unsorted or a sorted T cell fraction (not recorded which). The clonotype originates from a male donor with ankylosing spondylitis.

The CDR3 region has the DNA TGTGCCAGCAGCCGCCTCGGACAGGGTCGGACAGATACGCAGTATTTT. Protein product: CASSRLGQGRTDTQYF. This sequence joins TRBV7-2 and TRBJ2-3, with TRBD1 matching 8 bases. The CDR3 is made up of 16 amino acids. J was trimmed by 3 bases and V by 5 bases; bases with no gene match: 10. CDR1 is SGHTA and CDR2 is FQGNSA in the germline V gene.